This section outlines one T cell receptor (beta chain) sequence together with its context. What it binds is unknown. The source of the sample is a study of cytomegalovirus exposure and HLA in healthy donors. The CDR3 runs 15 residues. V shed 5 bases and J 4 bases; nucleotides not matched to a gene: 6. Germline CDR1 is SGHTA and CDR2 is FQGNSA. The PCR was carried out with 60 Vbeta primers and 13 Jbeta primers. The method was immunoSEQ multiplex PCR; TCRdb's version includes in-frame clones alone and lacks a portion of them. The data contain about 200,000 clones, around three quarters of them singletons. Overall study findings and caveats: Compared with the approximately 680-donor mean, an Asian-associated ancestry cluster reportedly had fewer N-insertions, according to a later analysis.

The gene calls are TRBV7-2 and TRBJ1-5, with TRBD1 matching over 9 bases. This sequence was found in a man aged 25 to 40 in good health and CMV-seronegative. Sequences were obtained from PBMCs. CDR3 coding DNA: TGTGCCAGCAGCGGATGGACAGGGGTAAATCAGCCCCAGCATTTT. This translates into CASSGWTGVNQPQHF.